Described below is a single TCR beta chain sequence and its context. The data were obtained in a study of blood T cell repertoires in COVID-19. This CDR3 has 15 residues. Trimming cost V 6 bases and J 2 bases; bases outside gene matches: 7. The germline CDR1 and CDR2 sequences are MGHDK and SYGVNS. In the original analysis: Quantification of nucleated cells was approximated via reference gene primer amplification. Libraries were prepared by immunoSEQ multiplex PCR; TCRdb keeps only in-frame clonotypes and omits some of them. The DNA was the basis for D and trimming; V, J and clone size are from that table. The sample lists 50,000 or so clones; roughly 90% were seen once.

The gene calls are TRBV25-1 and TRBJ2-3, with 8 bases that match TRBD1. The sequenced sample was peripheral blood. This sequence was found in a man aged 60-69 years with active COVID-19. CDR3 in DNA: TGTGCCAGCAGCGAGACAGGGGCGCTCACAGATACGCAGTATTTT. This codes for CASSETGALTDTQYF. The full variable domain, in which reference TRBV25-1 and TRBJ2-3 provide the parts outside the CDR3, is EADIYQTPRYLVIGTGKKITLECSQTMGHDKMYWYQQDPGMELHLIHYSYGVNSTEKGDLSSESTVSRIRTEHFPLTLESARPSHTSQYLCASSETGALTDTQYFGPGTRLTVL.